The next 29 T cell receptor beta chains were all read from a single sample in a study of T-cell memory formation after mild COVID-19. A single record per CDR3 protein comes from TCRdb applying MiXCR to the 5' RACE reads. The data show about 610,000 distinct CDR3 sequences, around a sixth seen once. Material: PBMCs or a T cell subset sorted from them (not recorded which). The receptors shown here come from an adult woman who had mild COVID-19 (a few samples of this study predate the infection). Cell type and time point are not known.

The chain combines TRBV2 with TRBJ2-5; 9 positions agree with TRBD1. The CDR3 runs to 13 residues. V lost 9 bases and J lost 4; bases outside the gene matches: 6. Per germline, CDR1 SNHLY and CDR2 FYNNEI. In nucleotides, the CDR3 is TGTGCCAGTGGACAGGGGAGAGGAGAGACCCAGTACTTC. Protein: CASGQGRGETQYF.

In its sample, this clonotype was seen many times. An end of the junction does not agree with germline; a read error may underlie this. The chain carries TRBV7-9 and TRBJ2-7, with 7 bases identical to TRBD2. The CDR3 extends over 14 amino acids. In germline, CDR1 is SEHNR, CDR2 FQNEAQ (reference sequence). The CDR3 reads CASSLAAGEPGLCF. CDR3 in DNA: TGTGCCAGCAGCCTCGCGGCGGGTGAACCGGGACTATGCTTC.

The V call is TRBV5-1, the J call TRBJ2-2; D might be TRBD1 (6 bases). Germline V gene sequence: CDR1 SGHRS, CDR2 YFSETQ. V was pared by 1 base and J by 7 bases, with 23 bases between. CDR3 size: 18 residues. The CDR3 bases are TGCGCCAGCAGCTTGACTGAAGACAGGTCGTGGCGTGGCGGGGAGCTGTTTTTT. It specifies CASSLTEDRSWRGGELFF. Full variable domain (rest looked up from reference TRBV5-1 and TRBJ2-2): KAGVTQTPRYLIKTRGQQVTLSCSPISGHRSVSWYQQTPGQGLQFLFEYFSETQRNKGNFPGRFSGRQFSNSRSEMNVSTLELGDSALYLCASSLTEDRSWRGGELFFGEGSRLTVL.

The rearrangement links TRBV29-1 to TRBJ1-1; possible D gene TRBD1, 6 bases. CDR1 is SQVTM, CDR2 ANQGSEA, per germline. V shed 3 bases and J shed 4 bases, with 12 bases lying between them. This CDR3 spans 13 amino acids. Written as DNA, the CDR3 is TGCAGCGTTGAGACAGGTCCTAGCACTGAAGCTTTCTTT. Encoded protein: CSVETGPSTEAFF.

V gene TRBV9 combines with J gene TRBJ1-2; maybe TRBD1 (5 bases). CDR1 and CDR2 from the germline V gene are SGDLS and YYNGEE. V lost 0 bases to trimming and J lost 4 bases, with 10 bases between them. The CDR3 length is 14 residues. Written as DNA, the CDR3 is TGTGCCAGCAGCGTAGCTCGGGGGGGCTATGGCTACACCTTC. It translates to CASSVARGGYGYTF.

This clonotype was seen more than once but under ten times. The chain employs TRBV20-1 and TRBJ2-4; 8 bases map to TRBD2. V shed 1 base, J shed 1 base, and the junction held 0 bases outside the gene matches. The CDR3 is 14 residues long. The germline CDR1 and CDR2 sequences are DFQATT and SNEGSKA (reference sequence). The chain's CDR3 is CSARAGGAKNIQYF. CDR3 sequence (DNA): TGCAGTGCTAGAGCGGGGGGGGCCAAAAACATTCAGTACTTC.

The chain has TRBV7-9 and TRBJ2-3; tentative D call: TRBD2 (7 bases). V dropped 5 bases and J dropped 2 bases, with 14 bases sitting between them. Per the germline V gene, CDR1 is SEHNR and CDR2 is FQNEAQ (reference sequence). The CDR3 loop spans 15 amino acids. In DNA form, the CDR3 reads TGTGCCAGCAGCCTCCTCCGGGGGGCCACAGATACGCAGTATTTT. Translating gives CASSLLRGATDTQYF. The full variable domain, its missing parts supplied by reference TRBV7-9 and TRBJ2-3, is DTGVSQNPRHKITKRGQNVTFRCDPISEHNRLYWYRQTLGQGPEFLTYFQNEAQLEKSRLLSDRFSAERPKGSFSTLEIQRTEQGDSAMYLCASSLLRGATDTQYFGPGTRLTVL.

V gene TRBV12-3 or TRBV12-4 combines with J gene TRBJ1-5, with D tentatively TRBD1 (5 bases). The CDR3 extends over 14 amino acids. Trimming pared 3 bases from V and 6 bases from J, leaving 12 bases between. The CDR3 reads CASSFHGAGQPQHF. The CDR3 DNA reads TGTGCCAGCAGTTTCCACGGGGCGGGTCAGCCCCAGCATTTT.

This clonotype was observed a few times. The V gene is TRBV15, the J gene TRBJ2-1; D might be TRBD2 (7 bases). Trimming shortened V by 0 bases and J by 13 bases, and 13 bases separated the two germline ends. The CDR3 length is 13 residues. Per germline, CDR1 LNHNV and CDR2 YYDKDF (reference sequence). Here the CDR3 DNA reads TGTGCCACCAGCAGAGATCAAGGGGGGGCCCAGTTCTTC. This codes for CATSRDQGGAQFF.

The sample holds a few counts of this clonotype. The DNA for the CDR3 is TGTGCCATCAGTGACGGGACTATGAGCTCCTACGAGCAGTACTTC. This encodes CAISDGTMSSYEQYF. The V and J genes are TRBV10-3 and TRBJ2-7; 7 positions match TRBD2. V was pared by 3 bases and J by 0 bases, with 5 bases of the junction left unmatched. Looked up from germline, CDR1 is ENHRY and CDR2 is SYGVKD. This CDR3 region has 15 residues.

A few counts support this clonotype. The rearrangement joins TRBV18 to TRBJ2-4; no reliable D call. CDR1 is KGHSH and CDR2 is LQKENI in the germline V gene. The V and J ends lost 3 bases and 0 bases respectively, with 9 bases between them. This CDR3 region has 15 residues. This CDR3 is CASSPGNLAKNIQYF. The CDR3 nucleotides read TGTGCCAGCTCACCTGGGAACTTAGCCAAAAACATTCAGTACTTC.

The chain employs TRBV20-1 and TRBJ2-7; D possibly corresponds to TRBD2 (6 bases). V gave up 0 bases and J gave up 0 bases, with 12 bases separating them. The CDR3 has 15 amino acids. Germline assignment: CDR1 DFQATT and CDR2 SNEGSKA (reference sequence). In nucleotides, the CDR3 is TGCAGTGCTAGAGATACGGCTAGCGCCTCCTACGAGCAGTACTTC. This translates into CSARDTASASYEQYF.

V and J are TRBV20-1 and TRBJ1-5, with no clear D. The CDR3 totals 12 residues. Germline lookup yields CDR1 DFQATT and CDR2 SNEGSKA (reference sequence). The V gene lost 2 bases and the J gene lost 9 bases, with 11 bases spanning the gap. CDR3 nucleotide sequence: TGCAGTGCTAGATACTTCCCTCGGCCCCAGCATTTT. Translating gives CSARYFPRPQHF.

This clonotype was seen more than once but under ten times. V is TRBV29-1 and J is TRBJ2-2, with D uncertain. This CDR3 spans 14 amino acids. Germline V gene lookup returns CDR1 SQVTM and CDR2 ANQGSEA. V lost 1 base and J 4 bases, leaving 10 bases between the germline ends. In DNA form, the CDR3 reads TGCAGCGTTGAAGTTCCCCTCCGCACCGGGGAGCTGTTTTTT. Its translation is CSVEVPLRTGELFF.

The table lists this clonotype with a few counts. This chain links TRBV20-1 with TRBJ2-7; 7 nucleotides agree with TRBD2. Germline CDR1 DFQATT, CDR2 SNEGSKA (reference sequence). CDR3 size: 15 residues. Trimming removed 6 bases from V and 4 bases from J; junction bases left unmatched: 15. The CDR3 nucleotides read TGCAGTGCCGGGGGGATGGCAGGGATAGGGTACGAGCAGTACTTC. Protein sequence: CSAGGMAGIGYEQYF.

This clonotype was seen ten or more times. The chain links TRBV9 to TRBJ2-2; unclear D gene. The CDR3 contains 14 residues. Germline CDR1 is SGDLS and CDR2 is YYNGEE. V lost 4 bases to trimming and J lost 0 bases, with 7 bases between them. DNA of the CDR3: TGTGCCAGCAGCCGCGCGCCGAACACCGGGGAGCTGTTTTTT. It yields the protein CASSRAPNTGELFF.

In this sample, this clonotype turned up a few times. The chain carries TRBV27 and TRBJ2-1; D not resolved. The CDR3 runs to 12 residues. The germline CDR1 and CDR2 sequences are MNHEY and SMNVEV (reference sequence). The V end was cut by 10 bases, the J end by 6 bases, with 13 bases between. CDR3 nucleotide sequence: TGTGCCACCAGGCCAGGTCTCAATGAGCAGTTCTTC. Translated, it gives CATRPGLNEQFF.

This clonotype showed up just a few times. The CDR3 is CASSYTSRERNQPQHF. In DNA form, the CDR3 reads TGTGCCAGCAGTTACACGAGCCGGGAGAGAAATCAGCCCCAGCATTTT. The genes are TRBV6-2 or TRBV6-3 and TRBJ1-5; D is uncertain. V lost 2 bases and J 4 bases, leaving 15 bases between the germline ends. Germline values: CDR1 MNHEY, CDR2 SVGEGT. The CDR3 loop spans 16 amino acids.

The table lists this clonotype with a few counts. The chain employs TRBV28 and TRBJ2-3; TRBD2 aligns across 14 bases. The CDR3 spans 16 residues. V trimming: 4 bases; J trimming: 4 bases; junction bases outside the gene matches: 4. Germline V gives CDR1 MDHEN, CDR2 SYDVKM. The CDR3 nucleotides read TGTGCCAGCAGTTGGACTAGCGGGGGGCGACCAGATACGCAGTATTTT. Translation gives CASSWTSGGRPDTQYF. Combining the CDR3 with reference TRBV28 and TRBJ2-3 gives the whole variable domain DVKVTQSSRYLVKRTGEKVFLECVQDMDHENMFWYRQDPGLGLRLIYFSYDVKMKEKGDIPEGYSVSREKKERFSLILESASTNQTSMYLCASSWTSGGRPDTQYFGPGTRLTVL.

In its sample, this clonotype was seen a few times. This sequence joins TRBV12-3 or TRBV12-4 and TRBJ1-2; D is undetermined. The CDR3 consists of 15 residues. Trimming removed 6 bases from V and 4 bases from J, with 18 bases in between. CDR3 in DNA: TGTGCCAGCAGCCTCTCCCTAGTCAGGCCCTATGGCTACACCTTC. This codes for CASSLSLVRPYGYTF.

This chain joins TRBV12-3 or TRBV12-4 and TRBJ1-1; tentatively, D is TRBD1 (6 bases). With 5 bases removed from V and 3 bases from J, the gap between germline ends came to 13 bases. The CDR3 loop spans 14 amino acids. CDR3 amino acids: CASSTGQTYTEAFF. The CDR3 DNA sequence: TGTGCCAGCAGTACAGGACAGACGTACACTGAAGCTTTCTTT.

The V call is TRBV6-5, the J call TRBJ2-3, with D uncertain. V was clipped by 5 bases and J by 8 bases, with 11 bases between them. CDR3 length equals 12 residues. The germline gives CDR1 MNHEY, CDR2 SVGAGI. The CDR3 DNA reads TGTGCCAGCAGTCCCGACCGGAGTACGCAGTATTTT. Its translation: CASSPDRSTQYF.

This clonotype was counted between two and nine times. V is TRBV20-1 and J is TRBJ1-5, with D perhaps TRBD1 (5 bases). This CDR3 comprises 14 residues. Trimming left V 4 bases short and J 1 base short, with 11 bases between. Germline V gene lookup returns CDR1 DFQATT and CDR2 SNEGSKA (reference sequence). Written as DNA, the CDR3 is TGCAGTGCTATCTTTGGGGACAGCAATCAGCCCCAGCATTTT. As protein: CSAIFGDSNQPQHF.

This clonotype came up a few times. The chain employs TRBV7-2 and TRBJ2-7; TRBD2 matches 13 bases. The trim removed 0 bases at V and 6 bases at J, leaving 2 bases unmatched. Germline lookup yields CDR1 SGHTA and CDR2 FQGNSA. The CDR3 covers 15 residues. CDR3 sequence: CASSLAGTSGTEQYF. The DNA for the CDR3 is TGTGCCAGCAGCTTAGCAGGGACTAGCGGGACCGAGCAGTACTTC. Full variable domain (rest looked up from reference TRBV7-2 and TRBJ2-7): GAGVSQSPSNKVTEKGKDVELRCDPISGHTALYWYRQSLGQGLEFLIYFQGNSAPDKSGLPSDRFSAERTGGSVSTLTIQRTQQEDSAVYLCASSLAGTSGTEQYFGPGTRLTVT.

The chain joins TRBV2 to TRBJ1-5; no firm D call. V was pared by 5 bases and J by 0 bases, with 11 bases between. The CDR3 runs to 15 residues. Germline V gives CDR1 SNHLY, CDR2 FYNNEI. In DNA form, the CDR3 reads TGTGCCAGCAGTTCGAAGCAGAATAGCAATCAGCCCCAGCATTTT. Its protein is CASSSKQNSNQPQHF.

This chain uses TRBV12-3 or TRBV12-4 with TRBJ1-6, with TRBD1 matching over 7 bases. V shed 3 bases, J shed 5 bases, and the junction held 4 bases outside the gene matches. This CDR3 contains 15 residues. CDR3 sequence: CASSFRDSHNSPLHF. In DNA, the CDR3 is TGTGCCAGCAGTTTCCGGGACAGCCATAATTCACCCCTCCACTTT.

This rearrangement joins TRBV29-1 to TRBJ2-7; D not certain. V shed 1 base and J shed 4 bases, with 8 bases lying between them. Germline V lookup: CDR1 SQVTM, CDR2 ANQGSEA. The CDR3 runs to 12 residues. The CDR3 DNA reads TGCAGCGTTGAAGTCAGGAAGTACGAGCAGTACTTC. Translating gives CSVEVRKYEQYF.

This clonotype was observed a few times. J is TRBJ2-1 and V is TRBV12-3 or TRBV12-4; maybe TRBD1 (5 bases). V was trimmed by 6 bases and J by 4 bases, leaving 19 bases between them. The length of the CDR3 is 16 residues. CDR3 region: CASSPQGSTKYNEQFF. Written as DNA, the CDR3 is TGTGCCAGCAGCCCCCAGGGTAGCACGAAGTACAATGAGCAGTTCTTC.

The chain is built from TRBV5-1 and TRBJ2-3; TRBD2 might be the D (6 bases). Looked up from germline, CDR1 is SGHRS and CDR2 is YFSETQ. CDR3 size: 18 residues. The V gene lost 3 bases and the J gene lost 5 bases, with 25 bases spanning the gap. CDR3 loop: CASSSPEGPSLRGDTQYF. As DNA, the CDR3 is TGCGCCAGCAGCTCGCCGGAGGGGCCGAGCTTGAGAGGAGATACGCAGTATTTT.